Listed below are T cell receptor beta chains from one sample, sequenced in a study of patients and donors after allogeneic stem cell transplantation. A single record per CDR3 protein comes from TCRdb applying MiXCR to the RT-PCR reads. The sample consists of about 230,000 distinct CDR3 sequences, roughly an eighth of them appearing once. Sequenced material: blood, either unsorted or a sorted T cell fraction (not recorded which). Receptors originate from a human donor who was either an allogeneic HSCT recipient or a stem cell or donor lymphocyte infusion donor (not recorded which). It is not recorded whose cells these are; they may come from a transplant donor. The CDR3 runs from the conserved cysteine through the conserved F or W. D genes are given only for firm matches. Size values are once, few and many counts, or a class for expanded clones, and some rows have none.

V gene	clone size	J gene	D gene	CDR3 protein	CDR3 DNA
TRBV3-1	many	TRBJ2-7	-	CASSQDRSGYEQYF	TGTGCCAGCAGCCAAGATCGATCGGGTTACGAGCAGTACTTC
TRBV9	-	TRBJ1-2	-	CASSVLPGGGNYGYTF	TGTGCCAGCAGCGTCCTCCCGGGAGGGGGGAACTATGGCTACACCTTC
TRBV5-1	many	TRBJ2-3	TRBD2	CASRTSGSTDTQYF	TGCGCCAGCAGGACTAGCGGGTCCACAGATACGCAGTATTTT
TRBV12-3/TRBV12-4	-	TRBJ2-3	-	CASSGTTPDGTDTQYF	TGTGCCAGCAGTGGTACGACTCCGGACGGCACAGATACGCAGTATTTT
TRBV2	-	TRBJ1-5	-	CASSGGHNQPQHF	TGTGCCAGTTCGGGAGGACACAATCAGCCCCAGCATTTT
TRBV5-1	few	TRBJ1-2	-	CASSLSSAWLGTF	TGCGCCAGCAGCTTGTCTTCAGCGTGGCTAGGCACCTTC
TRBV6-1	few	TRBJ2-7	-	CASTEHSYEQYF	TGTGCCAGCACGGAGCACTCCTACGAGCAGTACTTC
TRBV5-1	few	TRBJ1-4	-	CASSLWAATNEKLFF	TGCGCCAGCAGCTTGTGGGCCGCAACTAATGAAAAACTGTTTTTT
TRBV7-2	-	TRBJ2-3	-	CASSPLRPGRTDTQYF	TGTGCCAGCAGCCCCCTGCGGCCCGGGCGGACAGATACGCAGTATTTT
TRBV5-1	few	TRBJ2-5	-	CASSLGGPRGQETQYF	TGCGCCAGCAGCTTGGGCGGGCCGCGGGGACAAGAGACCCAGTACTTC
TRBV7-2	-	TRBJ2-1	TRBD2	CATAWASGGAAYNEQFF	TGTGCCACCGCGTGGGCTAGCGGGGGGGCCGCCTACAATGAGCAGTTCTTC
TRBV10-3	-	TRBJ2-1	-	CAISDTGEQFF	TGTGCCATCAGTGATACCGGTGAGCAGTTCTTC
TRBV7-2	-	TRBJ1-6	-	CASSSARPLSPLHF	TGTGCCAGCAGCTCAGCCCGCCCGCTTTCACCCCTCCACTTT
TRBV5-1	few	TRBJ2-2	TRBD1	CASTRSGGPTGELFF	TGCGCCAGCACCCGATCAGGGGGCCCCACCGGGGAGCTGTTTTTT
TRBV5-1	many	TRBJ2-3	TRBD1	CASSRTGVTDTQYF	TGCGCCAGCAGCCGTACAGGGGTCACAGATACGCAGTATTTT
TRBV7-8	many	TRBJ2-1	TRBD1	CASSLRDRGYNEQFF	TGTGCCAGCAGCTTGAGGGACAGGGGATACAATGAGCAGTTCTTC
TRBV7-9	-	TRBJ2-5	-	CASSFPFGAGETQYF	TGTGCCAGCAGCTTCCCTTTCGGGGCAGGAGAGACCCAGTACTTC
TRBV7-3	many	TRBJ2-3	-	CASRNRNTDTQYF	TGTGCCAGCAGGAACAGAAACACAGATACGCAGTATTTT
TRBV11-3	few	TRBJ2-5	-	CASSLGSGEETQYF	TGTGCCAGCAGCTTAGGTTCGGGGGAAGAGACCCAGTACTTC
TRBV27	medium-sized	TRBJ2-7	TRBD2	CASSAGTTKSFSYEQYF	TGTGCCAGCAGTGCAGGGACTACCAAAAGTTTCTCCTACGAGCAGTACTTC
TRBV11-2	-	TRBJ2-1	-	CASSLSVEQFF	TGTGCCAGCAGCTTGTCGGTAGAGCAGTTCTTC
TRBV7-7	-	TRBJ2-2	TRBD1	CASSLGTGGNGELFF	TGTGCTAGCAGCTTAGGGACAGGGGGCAACGGGGAGCTGTTTTTT
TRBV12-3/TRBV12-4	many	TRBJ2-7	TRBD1	CASSLGTGDEQYF	TGTGCCAGCAGCCTAGGGACAGGGGACGAGCAGTACTTC
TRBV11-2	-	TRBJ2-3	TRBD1	CASSSRQGKTQYF	TGTGCCAGCAGCTCCCGACAGGGGAAGACGCAGTATTTT
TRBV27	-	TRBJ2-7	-	CASSPQGRLPGEQYF	TGTGCCAGCAGTCCACAGGGACGTCTGCCGGGAGAGCAGTACTTC
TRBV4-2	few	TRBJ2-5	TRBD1	CASSQGQGEETQYF	TGTGCCAGCAGCCAAGGACAGGGGGAAGAGACCCAGTACTTC
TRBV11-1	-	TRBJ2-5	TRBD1	CASSLALSWQGDQETQYF	TGTGCCAGCAGCTTAGCCCTATCGTGGCAGGGGGACCAAGAGACCCAGTACTTC
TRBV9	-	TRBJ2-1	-	CASSVRTPYNEQFF	TGTGCCAGCAGCGTAAGGACACCCTACAATGAGCAGTTCTTC
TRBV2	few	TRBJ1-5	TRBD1	CASRGDRRDQPQHF	TGTGCCAGCAGGGGGGACAGGCGGGATCAGCCCCAGCATTTT
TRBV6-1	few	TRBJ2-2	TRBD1	CASSPTGGPNTGELFF	TGTGCCAGCAGCCCAACAGGGGGCCCGAACACCGGGGAGCTGTTTTTT
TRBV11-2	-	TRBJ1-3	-	CASSPGLSGNTIYF	TGTGCCAGCAGCCCGGGACTATCTGGAAACACCATATATTTT
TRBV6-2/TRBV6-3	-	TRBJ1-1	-	CASSWAAHTEAFF	TGTGCCAGCAGTTGGGCCGCACACACTGAAGCTTTCTTT
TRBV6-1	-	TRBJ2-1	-	CASSPTRGNEQFF	TGTGCCAGCAGTCCGACCCGGGGAAATGAGCAGTTCTTC
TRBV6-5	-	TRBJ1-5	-	CASSYSGRDQPQHF	TGTGCCAGCAGTTACTCGGGGAGGGATCAGCCCCAGCATTTT
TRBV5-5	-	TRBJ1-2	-	CASSLAGQSNYGYTF	TGTGCCAGCAGCTTGGCCGGGCAGTCTAACTATGGCTACACCTTC
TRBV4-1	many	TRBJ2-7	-	CASSQVQSLDYEQYF	TGCGCCAGCAGCCAAGTCCAGTCACTGGATTACGAGCAGTACTTC